The rows below give T cell receptor beta chains drawn from one sample of a study of blood T cell repertoires in COVID-19. Method: immunoSEQ multiplex PCR; TCRdb's copy keeps in-frame clones and lacks some. The sample lists about 270,000 clones, 88% seen once, with around 0.9% in the top ten. The sequenced sample was PBMCs or T cells enriched from blood (not recorded which). The source is a woman aged 25 to 39 who had recovered from COVID-19. Both conserved end residues are part of each CDR3. The D gene is left open where the match is weak. Expanded clones are given a class, and other clones once, few, many or no size at all.

J	V	size	D	DNA	CDR3
TRBJ2-3	TRBV28	-	-	TGTGCCAGCAGGAGTACTCTAGTCACAGATACGCAGTATTTT	CASRSTLVTDTQYF
TRBJ2-1	TRBV27	once	-	TGTGCCAGCAGTTTCCCCAGAGGGGGTGAGCAGTTCTTC	CASSFPRGGEQFF
TRBJ1-2	TRBV24-1	-	-	TGTGCCACCAGTCCAAGTGGGGCAGCCGCTTATAGTGGCTACACCTTC	CATSPSGAAAYSGYTF
TRBJ1-1	TRBV27	once	-	TGTGCCAGCAGTTTCCACTCCGGGGGAAGGGACACTGAAGCTTTCTTT	CASSFHSGGRDTEAFF
TRBJ2-2	TRBV6-5	-	TRBD1	TGTGCCAGCAGACAGACAGGGGTGGACACCGGGGAGCTGTTTTTT	CASRQTGVDTGELFF
TRBJ1-2	TRBV28	-	-	TGTGCCAGCAGCACCTATTCCTATGGCTACACCTTC	CASSTYSYGYTF
TRBJ1-6	TRBV10-3	-	-	TGTGCCATCAGCCCCTCGGGGGGTAATTCACCCCTCCACTTT	CAISPSGGNSPLHF
TRBJ2-1	TRBV18	-	TRBD1	TGTGCCAGCTCCCAACTGATGGTCGGACAGGGGTACAATGAGCAGTTCTTC	CASSQLMVGQGYNEQFF
TRBJ1-5	TRBV7-2	few	-	TGTGCCAGCAGCTTAAGGGGAAATCAGCCCCAGCATTTT	CASSLRGNQPQHF
TRBJ2-1	TRBV28	-	TRBD2	TGTGCCAGCAACCCTAGCGGGATCCCCTCCTACAATGAGCAGTTCTTC	CASNPSGIPSYNEQFF
TRBJ2-1	TRBV5-4	-	TRBD1	TGTGCCAGCAGCTCGACAGGGGAGTCCTACAATGAGCAGTTCTTC	CASSSTGESYNEQFF
TRBJ2-1	TRBV4-3	-	-	TGCGCCAGCAGCCAACTGGCCGGGACTCCTCTTTGGAATGAGCAGTTCTTC	CASSQLAGTPLWNEQFF
TRBJ2-5	TRBV9	few	-	TGTGCCAGCAGCGCCGCTAACCAAGAGACCCAGTACTTC	CASSAANQETQYF
TRBJ1-5	TRBV10-3	-	TRBD1	TGTGCCATCAGCCGGGACAGGGGGCTTCAGCCCCAGCATTTT	CAISRDRGLQPQHF
TRBJ2-5	TRBV7-6	-	-	TGTGCCAGCAGCATCTCATATGGCGGGCAAGAGACCCAGTACTTC	CASSISYGGQETQYF
TRBJ2-1	TRBV7-2	-	TRBD2	TGTGCCAGCAGCCAGAGGGTAATTTGGACTAGCGGACGCAATGAGCAGTTCTTC	CASSQRVIWTSGRNEQFF
TRBJ2-1	TRBV7-3	-	-	TGTGCCAGCAGCCTCGGGGGGCCCTCCTACAATGAGCAGTTCTTC	CASSLGGPSYNEQFF
TRBJ2-7	TRBV19	-	-	TGTGCCAGCCGTGGCCCGGGGAGGCAGTACTTC	CASRGPGRQYF
TRBJ2-1	TRBV27	-	-	TGTGCCAGCAGTCTTCCTAGAACAGGTTTACCCTACAATGAGCAGTTCTTC	CASSLPRTGLPYNEQFF
TRBJ2-7	TRBV5-1	-	-	TGCGCCAGCAGCCCGAGGACGTTCTACAGGGACGAGCAGTACTTC	CASSPRTFYRDEQYF
TRBJ2-7	TRBV13	-	-	TGTGCCAGCAGCTTCTCTCGGGGCGAGCAGTACTTC	CASSFSRGEQYF
TRBJ2-3	TRBV7-3	-	TRBD2	TGTGCCAGCAGCTCCCGCTCACTAGCGGGAGCGGGATTAGATACGCAGTATTTT	CASSSRSLAGAGLDTQYF
TRBJ1-3	TRBV2	-	-	TGTGCCAGCAGCTCGGGACAAAGAAACACCATATATTTT	CASSSGQRNTIYF
TRBJ2-5	TRBV5-1	-	TRBD1	TGCGCCAGCAGCTTGGGACAGGGACAAGAGACCCAGTACTTC	CASSLGQGQETQYF